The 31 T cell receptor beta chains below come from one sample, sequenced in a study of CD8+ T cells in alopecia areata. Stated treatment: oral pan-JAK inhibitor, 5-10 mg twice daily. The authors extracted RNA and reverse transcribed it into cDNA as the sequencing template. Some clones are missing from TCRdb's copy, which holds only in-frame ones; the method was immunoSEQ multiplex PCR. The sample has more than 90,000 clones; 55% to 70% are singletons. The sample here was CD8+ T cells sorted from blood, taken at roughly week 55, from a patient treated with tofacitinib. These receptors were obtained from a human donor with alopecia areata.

The CDR3 sequence: CASSANPRTTPPAEQFF. CDR3 nucleotides: TGTGCCAGCAGCGCCAACCCTCGGACTACCCCTCCAGCTGAGCAGTTCTTC. The V call is TRBV9, the J call TRBJ2-1; possible D gene TRBD2, 6 bases. The germline V and J ends were trimmed by 3 bases and 9 bases, with 25 bases remaining between them. The CDR3 sequence is 17 residues long. Germline lookup yields CDR1 SGDLS and CDR2 YYNGEE. The entire variable domain, with the rest obtained from reference TRBV9 and TRBJ2-1, is as follows: DSGVTQTPKHLITATGQRVTLRCSPRSGDLSVYWYQQSLDQGLQFLIQYYNGEERAKGNILERFSAQQFPDLHSELNLSSLELGDSALYFCASSANPRTTPPAEQFFGPGTRLTVL.

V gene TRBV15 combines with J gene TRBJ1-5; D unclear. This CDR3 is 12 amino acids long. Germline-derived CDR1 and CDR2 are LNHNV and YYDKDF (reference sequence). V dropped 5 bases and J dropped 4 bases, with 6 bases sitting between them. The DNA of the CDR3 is TGTGCCACCAGCCCATCGAATCAGCCCCAGCATTTT. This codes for CATSPSNQPQHF. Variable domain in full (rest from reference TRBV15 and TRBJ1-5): DAMVIQNPRYQVTQFGKPVTLSCSQTLNHNVMYWYQQKSSQAPKLLFHYYDKDFNNEADTPDNFQSRRPNTSFCFLDIRSPGLGDTAMYLCATSPSNQPQHFGDGTRLSIL.

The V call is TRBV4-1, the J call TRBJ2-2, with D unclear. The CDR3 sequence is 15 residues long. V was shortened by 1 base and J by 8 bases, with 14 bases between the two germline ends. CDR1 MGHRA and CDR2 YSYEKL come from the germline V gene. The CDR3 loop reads CASSQVRLSRGELFF. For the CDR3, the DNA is TGCGCCAGCAGCCAAGTCCGGCTCTCCAGGGGGGAGCTGTTTTTT.

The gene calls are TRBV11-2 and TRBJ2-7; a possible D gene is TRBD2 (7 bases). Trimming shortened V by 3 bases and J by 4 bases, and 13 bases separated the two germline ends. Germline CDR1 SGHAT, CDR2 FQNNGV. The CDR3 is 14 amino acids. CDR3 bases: TGTGCCAGCAGCTTCGGGGGGCTTAGATACGAGCAGTACTTC. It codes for CASSFGGLRYEQYF.

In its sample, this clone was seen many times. CDR3 sequence: CASSPPSGVTGELFF. The CDR3, as DNA: TGTGCCAGCAGCCCCCCTAGCGGGGTCACCGGGGAGCTGTTTTTT. The J gene is TRBJ2-2, the V gene TRBV7-2; 9 positions match TRBD2. Germline CDR1 is SGHTA and CDR2 is FQGNSA. V was clipped by 5 bases and J by 4 bases; unmatched bases: 5. The CDR3 has 15 amino acids.

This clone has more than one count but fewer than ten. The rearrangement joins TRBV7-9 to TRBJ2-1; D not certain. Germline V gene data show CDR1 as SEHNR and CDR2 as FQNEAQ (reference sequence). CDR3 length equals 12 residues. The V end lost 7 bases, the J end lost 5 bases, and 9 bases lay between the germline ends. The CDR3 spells CASNPGHNEQFF. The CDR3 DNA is TGTGCCAGCAACCCCGGGCACAATGAGCAGTTCTTC.

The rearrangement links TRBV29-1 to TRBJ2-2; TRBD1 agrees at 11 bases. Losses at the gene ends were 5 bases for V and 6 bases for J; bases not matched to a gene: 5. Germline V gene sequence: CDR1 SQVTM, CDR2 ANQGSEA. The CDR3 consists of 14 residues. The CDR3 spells CSVHGQGAAGELFF. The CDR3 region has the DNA TGCAGCGTTCATGGACAGGGGGCTGCCGGGGAGCTGTTTTTT.

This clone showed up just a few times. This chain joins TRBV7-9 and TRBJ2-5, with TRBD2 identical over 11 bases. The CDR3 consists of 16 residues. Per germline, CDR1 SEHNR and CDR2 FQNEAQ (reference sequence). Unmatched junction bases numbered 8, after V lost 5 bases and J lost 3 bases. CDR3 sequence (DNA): TGTGCCAGCAGCCCCACTAGCGGGGGACCCAAAGAGACCCAGTACTTC. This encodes CASSPTSGGPKETQYF.

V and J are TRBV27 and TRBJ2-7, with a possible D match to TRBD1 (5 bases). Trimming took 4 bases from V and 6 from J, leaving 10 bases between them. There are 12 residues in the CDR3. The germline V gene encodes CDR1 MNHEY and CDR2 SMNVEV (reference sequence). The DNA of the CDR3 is TGTGCCAGCAGTTCGACAGTAGGCGAGCAGTACTTC. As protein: CASSSTVGEQYF.

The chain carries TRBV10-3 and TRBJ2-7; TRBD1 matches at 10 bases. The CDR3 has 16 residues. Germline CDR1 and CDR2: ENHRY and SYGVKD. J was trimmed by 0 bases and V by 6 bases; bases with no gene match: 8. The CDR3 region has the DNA TGTGCCATCAGGGAAACGGGACAGGGGAGCTCCTACGAGCAGTACTTC. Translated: CAIRETGQGSSYEQYF.

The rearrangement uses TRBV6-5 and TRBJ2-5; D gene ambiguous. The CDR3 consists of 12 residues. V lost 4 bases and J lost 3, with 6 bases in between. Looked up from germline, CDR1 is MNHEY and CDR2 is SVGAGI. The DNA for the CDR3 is TGTGCCAGCAGTTCCCTCGAAGAGACCCAGTACTTC. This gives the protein CASSSLEETQYF.

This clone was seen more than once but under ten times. CDR3 loop: CASSHNRNLETQYF. The CDR3 coding sequence is TGTGCCAGCAGCCACAACAGGAATCTGGAGACCCAGTACTTC. The rearrangement joins TRBV7-9 to TRBJ2-5; tentative D call: TRBD1 (5 bases). The germline CDR1 and CDR2 sequences are SEHNR and FQNEAQ (reference sequence). The V end was cut by 5 bases, the J end by 5 bases, with 15 bases between. The CDR3 loop spans 14 amino acids.

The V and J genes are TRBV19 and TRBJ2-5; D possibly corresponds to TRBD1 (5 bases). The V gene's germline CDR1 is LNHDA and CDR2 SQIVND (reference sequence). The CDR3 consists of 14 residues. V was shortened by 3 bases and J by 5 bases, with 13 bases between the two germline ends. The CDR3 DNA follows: TGTGCCAGTAGTATGAACCCCAGGGTGGAGACCCAGTACTTC. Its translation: CASSMNPRVETQYF.

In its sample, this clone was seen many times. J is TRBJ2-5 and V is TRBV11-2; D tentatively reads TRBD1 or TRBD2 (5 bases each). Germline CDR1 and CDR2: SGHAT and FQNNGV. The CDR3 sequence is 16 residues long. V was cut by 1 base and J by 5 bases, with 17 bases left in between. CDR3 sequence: CASSLGRPWGGETQYF. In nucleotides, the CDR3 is TGTGCCAGCAGCTTAGGGCGGCCCTGGGGCGGGGAGACCCAGTACTTC. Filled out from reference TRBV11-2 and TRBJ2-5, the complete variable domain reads EAGVAQSPRYKIIEKRQSVAFWCNPISGHATLYWYQQILGQGPKLLIQFQNNGVVDDSQLPKDRFSAERLKGVDSTLKIQPAKLEDSAVYLCASSLGRPWGGETQYFGPGTRLLVL.

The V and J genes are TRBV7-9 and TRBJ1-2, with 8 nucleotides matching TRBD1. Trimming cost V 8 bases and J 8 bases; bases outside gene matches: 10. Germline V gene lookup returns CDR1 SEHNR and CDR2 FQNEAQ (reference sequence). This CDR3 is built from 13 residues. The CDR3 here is CASQNSGGLGYTF. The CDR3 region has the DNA TGTGCCAGCCAAAACTCAGGGGGCTTGGGCTACACCTTC.

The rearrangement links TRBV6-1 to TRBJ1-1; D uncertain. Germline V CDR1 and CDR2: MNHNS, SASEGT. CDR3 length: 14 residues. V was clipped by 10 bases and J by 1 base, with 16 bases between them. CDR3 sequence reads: CATDDLFTNTEAFF. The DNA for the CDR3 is TGTGCCACCGATGACCTATTCACGAACACTGAAGCTTTCTTT.

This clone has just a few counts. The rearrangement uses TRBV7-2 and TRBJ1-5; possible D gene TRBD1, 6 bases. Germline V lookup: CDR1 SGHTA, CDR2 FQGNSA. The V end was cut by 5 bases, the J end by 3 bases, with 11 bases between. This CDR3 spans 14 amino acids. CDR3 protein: CASSPTGSNQPQHF. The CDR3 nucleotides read TGTGCCAGCAGCCCCACAGGGTCCAATCAGCCCCAGCATTTT.

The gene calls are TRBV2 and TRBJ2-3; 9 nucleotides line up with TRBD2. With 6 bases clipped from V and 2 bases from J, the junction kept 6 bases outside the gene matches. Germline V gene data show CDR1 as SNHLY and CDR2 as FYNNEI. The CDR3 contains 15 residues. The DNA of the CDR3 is TGTGCCAGCAGGGAAAGCGGGGGGCTCACAGATACGCAGTATTTT. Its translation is CASRESGGLTDTQYF.

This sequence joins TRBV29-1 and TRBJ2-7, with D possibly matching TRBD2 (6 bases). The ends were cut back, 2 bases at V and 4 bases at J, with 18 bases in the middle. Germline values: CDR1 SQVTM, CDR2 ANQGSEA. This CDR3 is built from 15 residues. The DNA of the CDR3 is TGCAGCGTTGAAAATCCCACTGGGACTTTTTACGAGCAGTACTTC. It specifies CSVENPTGTFYEQYF.

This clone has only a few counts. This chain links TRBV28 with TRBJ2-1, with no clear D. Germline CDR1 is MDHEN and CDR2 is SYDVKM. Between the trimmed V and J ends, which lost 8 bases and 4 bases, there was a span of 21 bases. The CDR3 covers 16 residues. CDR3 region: CASEAIRSLTYNEQFF. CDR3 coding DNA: TGTGCCAGCGAGGCGATCAGGAGCTTGACGTACAATGAGCAGTTCTTC. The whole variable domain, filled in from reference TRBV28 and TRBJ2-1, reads DVKVTQSSRYLVKRTGEKVFLECVQDMDHENMFWYRQDPGLGLRLIYFSYDVKMKEKGDIPEGYSVSREKKERFSLILESASTNQTSMYLCASEAIRSLTYNEQFFGPGTRLTVL.

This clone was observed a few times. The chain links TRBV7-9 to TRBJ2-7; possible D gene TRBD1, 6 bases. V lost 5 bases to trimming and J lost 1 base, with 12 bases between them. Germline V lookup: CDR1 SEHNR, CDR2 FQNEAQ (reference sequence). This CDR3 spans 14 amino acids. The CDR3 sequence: CASSPRDISYEQYF. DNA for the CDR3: TGTGCCAGCAGCCCCCGGGACATTTCCTACGAGCAGTACTTC.

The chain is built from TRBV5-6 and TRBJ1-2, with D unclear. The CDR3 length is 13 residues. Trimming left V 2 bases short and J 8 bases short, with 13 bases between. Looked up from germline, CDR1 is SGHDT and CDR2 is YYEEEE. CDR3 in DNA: TGTGCCAGCAGCTTAGGAGGGCCGGTGGGCTACACCTTC. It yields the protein CASSLGGPVGYTF.

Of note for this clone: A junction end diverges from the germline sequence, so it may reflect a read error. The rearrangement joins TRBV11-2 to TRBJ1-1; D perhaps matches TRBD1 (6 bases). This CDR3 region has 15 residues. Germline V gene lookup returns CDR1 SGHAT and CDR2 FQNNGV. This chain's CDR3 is CASSLEQGINTEAFF. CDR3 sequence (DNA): TGTGCCAGCAGCCTAGAACAGGGCATTAACACTGAAGCTTTCTTT.

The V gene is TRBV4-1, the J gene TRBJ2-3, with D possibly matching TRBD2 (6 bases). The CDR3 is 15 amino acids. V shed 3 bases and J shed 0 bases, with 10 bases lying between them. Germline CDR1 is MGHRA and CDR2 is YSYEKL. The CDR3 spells CASSHGTLSTDTQYF. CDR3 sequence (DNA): TGCGCCAGCAGCCATGGGACTCTGAGCACAGATACGCAGTATTTT.

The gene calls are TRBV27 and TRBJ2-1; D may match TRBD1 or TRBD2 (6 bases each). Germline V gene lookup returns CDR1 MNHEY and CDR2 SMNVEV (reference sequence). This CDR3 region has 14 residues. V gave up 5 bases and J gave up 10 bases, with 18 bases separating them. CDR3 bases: TGTGCCAGCAGTCAGGGGACGGGACTGGGGGAGCAGTTCTTC. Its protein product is CASSQGTGLGEQFF.

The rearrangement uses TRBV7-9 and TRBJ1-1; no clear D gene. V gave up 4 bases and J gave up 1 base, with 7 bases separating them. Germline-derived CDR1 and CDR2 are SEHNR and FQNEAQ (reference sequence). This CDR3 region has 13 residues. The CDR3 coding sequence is TGTGCCAGCAGCTCAGAAGGGAACACTGAAGCTTTCTTT. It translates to CASSSEGNTEAFF.

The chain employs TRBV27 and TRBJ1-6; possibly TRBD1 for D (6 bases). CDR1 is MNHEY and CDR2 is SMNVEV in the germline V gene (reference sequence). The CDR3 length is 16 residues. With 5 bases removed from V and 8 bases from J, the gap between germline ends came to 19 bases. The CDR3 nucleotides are TGTGCCAGCAGTATCTCCGGGACAATGATTTATTCACCCCTCCACTTT. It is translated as CASSISGTMIYSPLHF.

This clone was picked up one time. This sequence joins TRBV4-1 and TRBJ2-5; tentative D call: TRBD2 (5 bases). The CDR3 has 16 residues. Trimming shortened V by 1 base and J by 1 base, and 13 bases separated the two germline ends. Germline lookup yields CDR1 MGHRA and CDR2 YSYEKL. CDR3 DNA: TGCGCCAGCAGCCAAGCAAAATACGGGATCCAAGAGACCCAGTACTTC. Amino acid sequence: CASSQAKYGIQETQYF.

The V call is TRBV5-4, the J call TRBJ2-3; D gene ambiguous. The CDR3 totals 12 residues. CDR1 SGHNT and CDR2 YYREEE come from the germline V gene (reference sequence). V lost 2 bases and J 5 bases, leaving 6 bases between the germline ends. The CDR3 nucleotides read TGTGCCAGCAGCTTCCCGGGAGATACGCAGTATTTT. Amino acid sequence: CASSFPGDTQYF.

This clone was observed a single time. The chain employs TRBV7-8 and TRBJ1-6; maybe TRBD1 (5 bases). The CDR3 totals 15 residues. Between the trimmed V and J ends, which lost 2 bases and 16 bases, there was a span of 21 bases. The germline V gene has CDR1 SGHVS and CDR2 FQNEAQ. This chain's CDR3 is CASSLRGTFELSLHF. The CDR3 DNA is TGTGCCAGCAGCTTACGGGGGACCTTCGAGTTGTCACTCCACTTT.

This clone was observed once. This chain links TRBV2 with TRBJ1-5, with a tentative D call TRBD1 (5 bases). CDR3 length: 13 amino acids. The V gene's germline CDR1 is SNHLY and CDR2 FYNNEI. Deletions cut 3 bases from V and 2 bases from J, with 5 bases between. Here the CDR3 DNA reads TGTGCCAGCAGTGAGGGGCGCAATCAGCCCCAGCATTTT. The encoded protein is CASSEGRNQPQHF.